The rows below give T cell receptor beta chains drawn from one sample of a study of cytomegalovirus exposure and HLA in healthy donors. The protocol was immunoSEQ multiplex PCR, while the TCRdb copy is restricted to in-frame clones and leaves out a portion. This sample contains 25,000 to 35,000 clones. The sample comprised PBMCs. The receptors stem from a woman between 35 and 50 years old in good health and CMV-seropositive. Each CDR3 is given with its conserved first and last residue. Each record gives: J gene, D gene, V gene, CDR3 protein, CDR3 DNA. D genes are given only for firm matches.

TRBJ2-7	-	TRBV28	CASSLAGFEQYF	TGTGCCAGCAGTTTGGCAGGGTTCGAGCAGTACTTC
TRBJ1-1	-	TRBV29-1	CSVLRGGNTEAFF	TGCAGCGTTTTGAGGGGAGGGAACACTGAAGCTTTCTTT
TRBJ2-5	-	TRBV28	CASSFIGQLQETQYF	TGTGCCAGCAGTTTTATAGGACAGCTTCAAGAGACCCAGTACTTC
TRBJ2-1	TRBD2	TRBV5-4	CASSLFGTSRAYNEQFF	TGTGCCAGCAGCTTGTTTGGGACTAGTCGGGCCTACAATGAGCAGTTCTTC
TRBJ1-4	TRBD1	TRBV19	CASSVQGTMDEKLFF	TGTGCCAGTAGTGTACAGGGGACGATGGATGAAAAACTGTTTTTT
TRBJ1-1	-	TRBV5-1	CASSLVGENTEAFF	TGCGCCAGCAGCTTGGTCGGGGAGAACACTGAAGCTTTCTTT
TRBJ2-5	-	TRBV7-2	CASRLGGEGETQYF	TGTGCCAGCAGATTAGGGGGGGAGGGCGAGACCCAGTACTTC
TRBJ1-5	-	TRBV4-1	CASSQDRGREDDQPQHF	TGCGCCAGCAGCCAAGATCGAGGCAGGGAGGATGATCAGCCCCAGCATTTT
TRBJ2-7	TRBD2	TRBV28	CASSIVPSGSYEQYF	TGTGCCAGCAGTATTGTCCCTAGCGGTAGCTACGAGCAGTACTTC
TRBJ1-5	-	TRBV7-2	CASSPRGRGSNQPQHF	TGTGCCAGCAGCCCCCGGGGCAGGGGCAGCAATCAGCCCCAGCATTTT
TRBJ2-7	-	TRBV5-5	CASSLGQGRREQYF	TGTGCCAGCAGCTTGGGGCAGGGTAGACGCGAGCAGTACTTC
TRBJ2-1	TRBD2	TRBV30	CAWSGGLAYNEQFF	TGTGCCTGGAGTGGGGGACTAGCATACAATGAGCAGTTCTTC
TRBJ2-5	-	TRBV7-2	CASSLEAEGWETQYF	TGTGCCAGCAGCTTAGAAGCGGAGGGGTGGGAGACCCAGTACTTC
TRBJ2-7	-	TRBV10-3	CAISEVTGSYEQYF	TGTGCCATCAGTGAAGTAACAGGATCCTACGAGCAGTACTTC
TRBJ1-5	-	TRBV28	CASETWDQPQHF	TGTGCCAGCGAGACTTGGGATCAGCCCCAGCATTTT
TRBJ2-7	-	TRBV20-1	CSARAAYEQYF	TGCAGTGCTAGAGCAGCCTACGAGCAGTACTTC
TRBJ1-1	-	TRBV4-1	CASSQLDRNTEAFF	TGCGCCAGCAGCCAATTAGACAGGAACACTGAAGCTTTCTTT
TRBJ1-5	TRBD1	TRBV19	CASSIQGFRGNSNQPQHF	TGTGCCAGTAGTATCCAGGGTTTCAGGGGGAATAGCAATCAGCCCCAGCATTTT
TRBJ2-7	-	TRBV7-9	CASSEGYEQYF	TGTGCCAGCAGCGAGGGCTACGAGCAGTACTTC
TRBJ2-2	TRBD2	TRBV5-4	CASSWTSDTGELFF	TGTGCCAGCAGCTGGACTAGCGACACCGGGGAGCTGTTTTTT
TRBJ2-3	-	TRBV10-3	CAISAVSADTQYF	TGTGCCATCAGTGCGGTGAGTGCTGATACGCAGTATTTT
TRBJ1-1	-	TRBV30	CAWSTGRLAAFF	TGTGCCTGGAGTACAGGGCGCCTTGCAGCTTTCTTT
TRBJ2-7	TRBD2	TRBV10-3	CAISVSGGRDEQYF	TGTGCCATCAGTGTATCCGGCGGGAGGGACGAGCAGTACTTC
TRBJ1-3	-	TRBV2	CASSDFQGWSRNTIYF	TGTGCCAGCAGTGATTTCCAGGGCTGGAGTCGGAACACCATATATTTT
TRBJ2-3	TRBD2	TRBV10-3	CAIRGEGDTQYF	TGTGCCATCAGGGGGGAGGGGGATACGCAGTATTTT
TRBJ2-7	-	TRBV6-6	CASSYQMASLSYEQYF	TGTGCCAGCAGTTACCAAATGGCTAGTCTCTCCTACGAGCAGTACTTC
TRBJ2-7	-	TRBV7-2	CASSLGRAYEQYF	TGTGCCAGCAGCTTAGGGCGGGCCTACGAGCAGTACTTC
TRBJ2-7	TRBD2	TRBV19	CASRLTGTSGSWYF	TGTGCCAGTAGACTCACCGGGACTAGCGGGAGTTGGTACTTC
TRBJ2-7	TRBD1	TRBV10-2	CASSESGTGALKAYEQYF	TGCGCCAGCAGTGAGTCGGGGACAGGCGCTTTAAAGGCCTACGAGCAGTACTTC